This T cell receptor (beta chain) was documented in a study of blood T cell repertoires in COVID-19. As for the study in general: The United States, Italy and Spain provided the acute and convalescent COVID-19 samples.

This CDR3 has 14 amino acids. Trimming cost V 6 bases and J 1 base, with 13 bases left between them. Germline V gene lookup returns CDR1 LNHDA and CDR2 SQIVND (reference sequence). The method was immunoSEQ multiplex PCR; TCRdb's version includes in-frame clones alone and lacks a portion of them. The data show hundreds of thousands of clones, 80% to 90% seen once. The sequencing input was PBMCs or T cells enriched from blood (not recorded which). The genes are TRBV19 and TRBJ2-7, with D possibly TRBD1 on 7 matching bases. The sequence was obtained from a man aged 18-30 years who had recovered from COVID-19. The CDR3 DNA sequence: TGTGCCAGTAGGCCGGAGGGACAGTCCTACGAGCAGTACTTC. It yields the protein CASRPEGQSYEQYF.